This TCR beta chain was obtained from a study of cytomegalovirus exposure and HLA in healthy donors. Study-level results: In all likelihood, a cluster of highly shared sequence variants was a sequencing artifact. Follow-up analysis later connected one missense variant in DCLRE1C with trimming of TCR beta V- and J-genes.

PCR primers comprised 60 Vbeta and 13 Jbeta primers. Method: immunoSEQ multiplex PCR; TCRdb's copy keeps in-frame clones and lacks some. The sample includes fewer than 200,000 clones, about 90% of them seen just once. As regards this clone: Its specificity is not known.

Germline assignment: CDR1 SGDLS and CDR2 YYNGEE. This CDR3 spans 17 amino acids. V was clipped by 3 bases and J by 0 bases, with 17 bases between them. The sequencing input was PBMCs. This chain links TRBV9 with TRBJ2-3, with TRBD1 as a possible D gene (6 bases). The TCR sequence derives from a girl in the first two years of life in good health and CMV-seronegative. CDR3 region: CASSAPYTGTSTDTQYF. DNA for the CDR3: TGTGCCAGCAGCGCTCCCTACACCGGGACAAGCACAGATACGCAGTATTTT.